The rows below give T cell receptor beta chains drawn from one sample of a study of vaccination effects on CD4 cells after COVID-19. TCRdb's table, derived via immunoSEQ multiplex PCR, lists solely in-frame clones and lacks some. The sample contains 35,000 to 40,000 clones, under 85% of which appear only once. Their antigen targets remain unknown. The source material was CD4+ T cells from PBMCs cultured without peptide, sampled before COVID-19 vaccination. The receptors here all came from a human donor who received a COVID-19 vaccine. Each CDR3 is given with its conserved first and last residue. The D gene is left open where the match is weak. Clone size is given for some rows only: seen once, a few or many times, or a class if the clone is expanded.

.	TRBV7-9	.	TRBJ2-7	CASSLARSREPYF	TGTGCCAGCAGCTTAGCGCGGAGTCGTGAGCCGTACTTC
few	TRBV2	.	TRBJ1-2	CASRQQGSVEGYTF	TGTGCCAGCAGACAACAGGGATCGGTTGAAGGCTACACCTTC
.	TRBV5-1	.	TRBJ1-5	CASSQGSGGGNQPQHF	TGCGCCAGCAGTCAGGGGTCGGGCGGTGGCAATCAGCCCCAGCATTTT
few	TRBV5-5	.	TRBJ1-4	CASSLAAASTNEKLFF	TGTGCCAGCAGCTTGGCGGCAGCTTCAACTAATGAAAAACTGTTTTTT
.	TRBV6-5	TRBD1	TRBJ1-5	CASRERQGSQPQHF	TGTGCCAGCAGAGAGAGACAGGGCAGTCAGCCCCAGCATTTT
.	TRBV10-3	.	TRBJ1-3	CAISESSTVGNTIYF	TGTGCCATCAGTGAGTCATCGACGGTCGGAAACACCATATATTTT
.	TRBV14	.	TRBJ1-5	CASSQVIGYSNQPQHF	TGTGCCAGCAGCCAAGTTATCGGGTACAGCAATCAGCCCCAGCATTTT
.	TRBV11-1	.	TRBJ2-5	CASSTGLRVEETQYF	TGTGCCAGCAGCACGGGCCTGAGGGTGGAAGAGACCCAGTACTTC
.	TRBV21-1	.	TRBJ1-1	CASSKVGGCAFF	TGTGCCAGCAGCAAAGTGGGGGGATGTGCTTTCTTT
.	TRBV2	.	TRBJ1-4	CASRRTAVGEKLFF	TGTGCCAGCAGGCGGACAGCCGTCGGAGAAAAACTGTTTTTT
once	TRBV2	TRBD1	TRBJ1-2	CASSLDRASGYTF	TGTGCCAGCAGCCTAGACAGGGCGAGCGGCTACACCTTC
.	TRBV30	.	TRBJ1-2	CAWSQGANYGYTF	TGTGCCTGGAGCCAGGGAGCTAACTATGGCTACACCTTC
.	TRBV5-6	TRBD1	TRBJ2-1	CASSLMGSRGSSEQFF	TGTGCCAGCAGCTTGATGGGTAGCAGGGGGTCGAGTGAGCAGTTCTTC
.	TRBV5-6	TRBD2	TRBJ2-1	CASSLEWVAGVGEQFF	TGTGCCAGCAGCTTGGAGTGGGTGGCGGGGGTAGGTGAGCAGTTCTTC
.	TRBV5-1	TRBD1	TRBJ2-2	CATWTGKNTGELFF	TGCGCCACCTGGACAGGGAAGAACACCGGGGAGCTGTTTTTT
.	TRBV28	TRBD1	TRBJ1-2	CASSSPRTGHYNYGYTF	TGTGCCAGCAGTTCTCCTAGGACAGGGCACTATAACTATGGCTACACCTTC
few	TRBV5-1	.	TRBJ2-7	CASSSGYEQYF	TGCGCCAGCAGCTCTGGCTACGAGCAGTACTTC
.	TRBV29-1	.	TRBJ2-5	CSVEGRSPETQYF	TGCAGCGTTGAAGGGCGCAGTCCAGAGACCCAGTACTTC
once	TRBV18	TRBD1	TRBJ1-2	CASSPQGQAYGYTF	TGTGCCAGCTCACCGCAGGGACAGGCCTATGGCTACACCTTC
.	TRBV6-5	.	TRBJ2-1	CASLWGGSKDEQFF	TGTGCCAGCTTATGGGGGGGCTCGAAGGATGAGCAGTTCTTC
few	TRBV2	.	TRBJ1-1	CAGGLQNTEAFF	TGTGCCGGGGGGCTCCAGAACACTGAAGCTTTCTTT
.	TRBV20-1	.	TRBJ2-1	CSASGGGDEQFF	TGCAGTGCTAGTGGTGGTGGAGATGAGCAGTTCTTC
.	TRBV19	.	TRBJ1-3	CASRNDISGNTIYF	TGTGCCAGTAGAAATGACATTTCTGGAAACACCATATATTTT
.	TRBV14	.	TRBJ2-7	CASSHSPYEQYF	TGTGCCAGCAGCCATAGTCCCTACGAGCAGTACTTC
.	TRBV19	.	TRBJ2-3	CASSIGDTQYF	TGTGCCAGTAGTATCGGAGATACGCAGTATTTT
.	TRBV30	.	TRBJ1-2	CAWSVVLGIYNYGYTF	TGTGCCTGGAGTGTGGTATTGGGTATATATAACTATGGCTACACCTTC
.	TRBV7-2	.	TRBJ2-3	CASSSAGGVVEDNTDTQYF	TGTGCCAGCAGCTCCGCCGGGGGAGTAGTGGAAGACAACACAGATACGCAGTATTTT
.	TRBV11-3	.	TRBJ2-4	CASSLNGENIQYF	TGTGCCAGCAGCTTAAACGGGGAAAACATTCAGTACTTC
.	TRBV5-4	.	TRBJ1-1	CASSSAIGGGYGTEAFF	TGTGCCAGCAGCTCGGCCATAGGTGGAGGGTACGGCACTGAAGCTTTCTTT
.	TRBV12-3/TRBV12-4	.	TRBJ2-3	CASRLLDTDTQYF	TGTGCCAGCCGTCTCCTGGACACAGATACGCAGTATTTT
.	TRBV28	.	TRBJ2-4	CASSIGGTTKNIQYF	TGTGCCAGCAGCATTGGTGGGACAACCAAAAACATTCAGTACTTC
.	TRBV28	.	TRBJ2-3	CASRGAADTQYF	TGTGCCAGCAGGGGGGCGGCAGATACGCAGTATTTT
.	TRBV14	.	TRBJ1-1	CASSQVTEAFF	TGTGCCAGCAGCCAAGTTACTGAAGCTTTCTTT
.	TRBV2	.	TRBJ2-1	CASSQGVGSADEQFF	TGTGCCAGCAGCCAAGGGGTAGGGAGTGCAGATGAGCAGTTCTTC
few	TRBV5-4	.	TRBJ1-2	CASSLEVSYGYTF	TGTGCCAGCAGCTTGGAAGTCAGCTATGGCTACACCTTC
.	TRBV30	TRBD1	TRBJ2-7	CAWRSGQGGIYEQYF	TGTGCCTGGAGGTCGGGACAGGGTGGAATCTACGAGCAGTACTTC
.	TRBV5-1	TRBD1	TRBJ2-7	CASSFGQGGYEQYF	TGCGCCAGCAGCTTCGGACAGGGAGGCTACGAGCAGTACTTC
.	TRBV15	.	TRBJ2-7	CATSRGLSVGGDEQYF	TGTGCCACCAGCAGAGGCCTATCTGTGGGGGGCGACGAGCAGTACTTC
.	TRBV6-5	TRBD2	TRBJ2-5	CASRERGPWGTQYF	TGTGCCAGCAGAGAGCGGGGGCCCTGGGGGACCCAGTACTTC
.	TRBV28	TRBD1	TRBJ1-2	CASKKQTGYYGYTF	TGTGCCAGCAAGAAACAGACAGGGTACTATGGCTACACCTTC
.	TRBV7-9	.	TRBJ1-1	CASSLWAENTEAFF	TGTGCCAGCAGCTTATGGGCGGAGAACACTGAAGCTTTCTTT
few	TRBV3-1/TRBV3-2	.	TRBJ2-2	CASSQGTGNTGELFF	TGTGCCAGCAGCCAAGGGACCGGGAACACCGGGGAGCTGTTTTTT
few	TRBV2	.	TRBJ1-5	CASSEARVPNQPQHF	TGTGCCAGCAGTGAAGCGCGGGTTCCCAATCAGCCCCAGCATTTT
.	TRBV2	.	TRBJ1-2	CASSEAPANYGYTF	TGTGCCAGCAGTGAAGCGCCGGCTAACTATGGCTACACCTTC
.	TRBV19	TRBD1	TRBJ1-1	CASSQDRGGTEAFF	TGTGCCAGTAGTCAAGACAGGGGTGGGACTGAAGCTTTCTTT
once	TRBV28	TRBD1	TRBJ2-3	CAIVDRVGRTQYF	TGTGCCATCGTAGACAGGGTGGGGCGTACGCAGTATTTT
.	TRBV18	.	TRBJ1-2	CASSDNNYGYTF	TGTGCCAGCTCAGACAATAACTATGGCTACACCTTC
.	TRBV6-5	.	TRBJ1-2	CASRDLTGVNYGYTF	TGTGCCAGCAGAGACTTGACAGGAGTCAACTATGGCTACACCTTC
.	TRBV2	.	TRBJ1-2	CASSERASYYGYTF	TGTGCCAGCAGTGAACGTGCCTCCTACTATGGCTACACCTTC
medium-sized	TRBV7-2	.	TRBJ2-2	CASSSDTGELFF	TGTGCCAGCAGCTCGGACACCGGGGAGCTGTTTTTT
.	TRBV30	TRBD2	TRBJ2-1	CAWSSTGTSGKNSYNEQFF	TGTGCCTGGAGTTCCACCGGGACTAGCGGAAAAAACTCCTACAATGAGCAGTTCTTC
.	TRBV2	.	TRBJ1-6	CASSEDRDSPLHF	TGTGCCAGCAGTGAGGACCGGGATTCACCCCTCCACTTT
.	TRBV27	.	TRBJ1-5	CASSAREYSNQPQHF	TGTGCCAGCAGCGCCAGGGAGTATAGCAATCAGCCCCAGCATTTT
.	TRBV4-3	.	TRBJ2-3	CASTSGVASTDTQYF	TGCGCCAGCACCTCAGGGGTCGCCAGCACAGATACGCAGTATTTT
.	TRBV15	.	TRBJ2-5	CATSGQVQETQYF	TGTGCCACCAGCGGGCAGGTCCAAGAGACCCAGTACTTC